These 18 T cell receptor beta chains were all obtained from the same sample, sequenced in a study of CD8 T cells in Susac syndrome. With random hexamers, reverse transcription was performed on about 0.5 to 1 ug of RNA. TCRdb reprocessed the immunoSEQ multiplex PCR reads via MiXCR and lists one record per CDR3 protein. Of 330,000 or so distinct CDR3 sequences in the sample, about 89% are singletons; the top ten hold roughly 0.17%. The sample comprised CD8+ T cells from PBMCs. Receptors originate from a human donor with multiple sclerosis.

This chain connects TRBV5-6 to TRBJ2-7, with 8 bases identical to TRBD1. Losses at the gene ends were 6 bases for V and 3 bases for J; bases not matched to a gene: 11. This CDR3 region has 15 residues. The germline V gene has CDR1 SGHDT and CDR2 YYEEEE. The CDR3 DNA sequence: TGTGCCAGCACCGACGGAGACAGGGGTGGCTACGAGCAGTACTTC. This sequence encodes CASTDGDRGGYEQYF.

A few counts support this clonotype. The chain carries TRBV7-9 and TRBJ1-1; D is possibly TRBD1 (6 bases). Deletions cut 5 bases from V and 6 bases from J, with 19 bases between. CDR1 and CDR2 from the germline V gene are SEHNR and FQNEAQ (reference sequence). The CDR3 is 15 amino acids. The CDR3 DNA reads TGTGCCAGCAGCGGAGAGGGGGTTGTTCAGGCTGAAGCTTTCTTT. This translates into CASSGEGVVQAEAFF.

The V and J genes are TRBV6-1 and TRBJ2-7, with 9 bases that match TRBD1. The CDR3 totals 16 residues. Germline loops: CDR1 MNHNS, CDR2 SASEGT. The ends lost 5 bases at V and 4 bases at J; junction bases unmatched: 12. The CDR3 DNA sequence: TGTGCCAGCAGTATCGGGACAGGGAGTTTCGGGTACGAGCAGTACTTC. Protein sequence: CASSIGTGSFGYEQYF.

The chain joins TRBV13 to TRBJ2-7; D possibly corresponds to TRBD1 (5 bases). Trimming left V 3 bases short and J 4 bases short, with 13 bases between. Germline V gene sequence: CDR1 PRHDT, CDR2 FYEKMQ (reference sequence). This CDR3 comprises 14 residues. The CDR3 loop reads CASSFHGQGYEQYF. CDR3 bases: TGTGCCAGCAGCTTTCATGGGCAGGGATACGAGCAGTACTTC.

The chain carries TRBV2 and TRBJ1-1; D gene ambiguous. The CDR3 spans 14 residues. Looked up from germline, CDR1 is SNHLY and CDR2 is FYNNEI. Between the trimmed V and J ends, which lost 8 bases and 1 base, there was a span of 14 bases. The chain's CDR3 is CASAGGGSNTEAFF. As DNA, the CDR3 is TGTGCCAGCGCTGGAGGAGGATCGAACACTGAAGCTTTCTTT.

This chain joins TRBV15 and TRBJ2-1; 10 bases fit TRBD2. V shed 1 base and J 12 bases; nucleotides not matched to a gene: 15. Germline V gene lookup returns CDR1 LNHNV and CDR2 YYDKDF (reference sequence). The CDR3 has 17 amino acids. The CDR3 sequence is CATSRAGVDLAGEGQFF. The CDR3 DNA is TGTGCCACCAGCAGAGCGGGAGTGGATCTAGCGGGAGAAGGGCAGTTCTTC.

The rearrangement links TRBV3-1 to TRBJ2-5, with TRBD2 matching 12 bases. Unmatched junction bases numbered 9, after V lost 6 bases and J lost 1 base. Germline CDR1 reads LGHDT; CDR2 reads YNNKEL (reference sequence). CDR3 length: 17 residues. CDR3 loop: CASRPRLAGDFQETQYF. The CDR3 nucleotides read TGTGCCAGCAGGCCCCGACTAGCGGGGGACTTCCAAGAGACCCAGTACTTC.

This clonotype was seen a single time. The chain carries TRBV28 and TRBJ2-7, with D tentatively TRBD1 (5 bases). The CDR3 consists of 16 residues. Germline V gene lookup returns CDR1 MDHEN and CDR2 SYDVKM. V shed 2 bases and J shed 4 bases, with 18 bases lying between them. CDR3 in amino acids: CASSLASQGLGYEQYF. As DNA, the CDR3 is TGTGCCAGCAGTTTAGCCTCCCAGGGATTGGGGTACGAGCAGTACTTC.

The CDR3: CASSSNPGLATYEQYF. The DNA for the CDR3 is TGTGCCAGCAGCTCCAATCCGGGACTAGCGACCTACGAGCAGTACTTC. The V gene is TRBV13, the J gene TRBJ2-7, with 10 bases lining up with TRBD2. V lost 4 bases to trimming and J lost 2 bases; unmatched junction nucleotides: 8. The CDR3 totals 16 residues. Germline values: CDR1 PRHDT, CDR2 FYEKMQ (reference sequence). Combining the CDR3 with reference TRBV13 and TRBJ2-7 gives the whole variable domain AAGVIQSPRHLIKEKRETATLKCYPIPRHDTVYWYQQGPGQDPQFLISFYEKMQSDKGSIPDRFSAQQFSDYHSELNMSSLELGDSALYFCASSSNPGLATYEQYFGPGTRLTVT.

V gene TRBV7-2 combines with J gene TRBJ2-7; the D is unclear. Trimming took 5 bases from V and 3 from J, leaving 5 bases between them. CDR1 SGHTA and CDR2 FQGNSA come from the germline V gene. This CDR3 is 11 amino acids long. DNA for the CDR3: TGTGCCAGCAGCGACATCTACGAGCAGTACTTC. Its protein is CASSDIYEQYF.

This chain connects TRBV7-9 to TRBJ2-5; no reliable D call. Trimming shortened V by 5 bases and J by 5 bases, and 9 bases separated the two germline ends. Germline V lookup: CDR1 SEHNR, CDR2 FQNEAQ (reference sequence). The CDR3 spans 12 residues. DNA of the CDR3: TGTGCCAGCAGCCAGGTGGGGGAGACCCAGTACTTC. This encodes CASSQVGETQYF.

The CDR3, as DNA: TGCAGCGTGGGGACAGGGGACCCGGGCATTCAGTACTTC. Translating gives CSVGTGDPGIQYF. The rearrangement uses TRBV29-1 and TRBJ2-4; 10 bases agree with TRBD1. The CDR3 totals 13 residues. J gave up 9 bases and V 6 bases, and 8 bases lay outside the gene matches. Per the germline V gene, CDR1 is SQVTM and CDR2 is ANQGSEA.

This clonotype occurred a few times. The chain combines TRBV5-4 with TRBJ1-1; a weak D match, TRBD1 (5 bases). Trimming removed 2 bases from V and 4 bases from J, with 12 bases in between. The germline gives CDR1 SGHNT, CDR2 YYREEE (reference sequence). The CDR3 is made up of 14 amino acids. CDR3 residues: CASSLMGQGTEAFF. The CDR3 nucleotides read TGTGCCAGCAGCTTAATGGGGCAGGGCACTGAAGCTTTCTTT. The full variable domain, completed using reference TRBV5-4 and TRBJ1-1, is ETGVTQSPTHLIKTRGQQVTLRCSSQSGHNTVSWYQQALGQGPQFIFQYYREEENGRGNFPPRFSGLQFPNYSSELNVNALELDDSALYLCASSLMGQGTEAFFGQGTRLTVV.

The chain has TRBV9 and TRBJ2-5; D unresolved. Germline CDR1 is SGDLS and CDR2 is YYNGEE. CDR3 length: 14 amino acids. The germline V and J ends were trimmed by 5 bases and 8 bases, with 19 bases remaining between them. The CDR3 sequence is CASSPPHLPRTQYF. CDR3 nucleotides: TGTGCCAGCAGTCCGCCGCACTTGCCGCGAACCCAGTACTTC.

This clonotype was seen a single time. This chain connects TRBV23-1 to TRBJ1-5; D unclear. TRBV23-1 is placed among ORFs of uncertain function. CDR3 length: 12 residues. Trimming pared 3 bases from V and 5 bases from J, leaving 5 bases between. The CDR3 coding sequence is TGCGCCAGCAGTCAGAGGGATCAGCCCCAGCATTTT. Translating it yields CASSQRDQPQHF.

The V gene is TRBV10-3, the J gene TRBJ1-1; perhaps TRBD1 as D (5 bases). The CDR3 contains 16 residues. V dropped 2 bases and J dropped 1 base, with 14 bases sitting between them. CDR1 is ENHRY, CDR2 SYGVKD, per germline. CDR3: CAISETGPQPNTEAFF. The CDR3 DNA follows: TGTGCCATCAGTGAGACAGGACCCCAACCGAACACTGAAGCTTTCTTT.

This clonotype has just one count. The chain combines TRBV4-1 with TRBJ2-7; TRBD1 is a possible D gene (6 bases). V was cut by 4 bases and J by 2 bases, with 12 bases left in between. The germline gives CDR1 MGHRA, CDR2 YSYEKL. The length of the CDR3 is 14 residues. Here the CDR3 reads CASSPGQLTYEQYF. CDR3 in DNA: TGCGCCAGCAGCCCAGGACAGTTGACCTACGAGCAGTACTTC.

In this sample, this clonotype turned up once. This chain connects TRBV9 to TRBJ2-7, with D tentatively TRBD1 (7 bases). Germline loops: CDR1 SGDLS, CDR2 YYNGEE. This CDR3 is built from 15 residues. The germline V and J ends were trimmed by 0 bases and 2 bases, with 12 bases remaining between them. The CDR3 nucleotides are TGTGCCAGCAGCGTAGTTGCGGGACAGACCTACGAGCAGTACTTC. Its translation: CASSVVAGQTYEQYF.